A selection of T cell receptor beta chains follows, all from one sample in a study of blood T cell repertoires in COVID-19. TCRdb's copy holds only in-frame clones and misses some; the assay was immunoSEQ multiplex PCR. The sample shows roughly 18,000 clones, 80% to 90% of them seen only once. Source material: peripheral blood. These receptors all stem from a man in his fifties or sixties with active COVID-19. CDR3s leave out the opening cysteine and the closing phenylalanine or tryptophan.

TRBJ2-3 TRBV9 ASSPQGSYTSTDTQY
TRBJ2-1 TRBV3-1/TRBV3-2 ASSRWTSGYNEQF
TRBJ1-2 TRBV28 ASSLGSGGGYGYT
TRBJ2-1 TRBV21-1 ASSPDGPTSGRPSSYNEQF
TRBJ2-1 TRBV12-5 ASGSNRDGGSGGLSYNEQF
TRBJ2-1 TRBV9 ASSVAGTGRNEQF
TRBJ2-4 TRBV5-6 ASSLPGSKNIQY
TRBJ1-5 TRBV19 ASSLRTNDYQPQH
TRBJ2-1 TRBV6-1 ASSVAPKQF
TRBJ2-7 TRBV29-1 SARGGGTDEQY
TRBJ2-1 TRBV27 ASSLIGVSGNEQF
TRBJ2-2 TRBV6-2/TRBV6-3 ASSYRTGGHGELF
TRBJ2-2 TRBV6-1 ASSEVRGRVGTGELF
TRBJ1-2 TRBV9 ASSLTGDWVYGYT
TRBJ2-7 TRBV7-2 ASSKTPGLEQY
TRBJ2-3 TRBV18 ASSPPPVGVSTDTQY
TRBJ1-2 TRBV7-9 ASSLDLGRYYGYT
TRBJ1-4 TRBV7-2 ASSRDTEKLF
TRBJ2-7 TRBV6-4 ASSDACSGATCGQY
TRBJ2-5 TRBV6-5 ASSYNRGRETQY
TRBJ2-5 TRBV12-3/TRBV12-4 ASSSTSGTQY
TRBJ2-7 TRBV11-2 ASSLERGGSYEQY
TRBJ2-5 TRBV11-3 ASSLVGLAVETQY
TRBJ1-6 TRBV19 ASNGGQGYNSPLH
TRBJ2-3 TRBV11-3 ASSLGQGGTDTQY
TRBJ1-6 TRBV21-1 ASSKAHPTGRSPLH
TRBJ1-6 TRBV7-2 ASTPWGENSPLH
TRBJ2-2 TRBV5-1 ASSSPNIRLAGRTGELF
TRBJ2-3 TRBV10-3 ATLGGQAGDTQY
TRBJ2-3 TRBV10-3 AIRRTSVMGTDTQY
TRBJ2-7 TRBV28 ASSLSLSYEQY
TRBJ2-5 TRBV3-1/TRBV3-2 ASSQEVSRETGQETQY
TRBJ1-5 TRBV28 ASSIETGDRQPQH
TRBJ2-6 TRBV6-5 ASSYKQGAGANVLT
TRBJ1-4 TRBV19 ASRGTGRFRMEKLF
TRBJ2-3 TRBV4-3 ASSQRGSTGDTQY
TRBJ2-6 TRBV19 ASRISSRQGRTGANVLT